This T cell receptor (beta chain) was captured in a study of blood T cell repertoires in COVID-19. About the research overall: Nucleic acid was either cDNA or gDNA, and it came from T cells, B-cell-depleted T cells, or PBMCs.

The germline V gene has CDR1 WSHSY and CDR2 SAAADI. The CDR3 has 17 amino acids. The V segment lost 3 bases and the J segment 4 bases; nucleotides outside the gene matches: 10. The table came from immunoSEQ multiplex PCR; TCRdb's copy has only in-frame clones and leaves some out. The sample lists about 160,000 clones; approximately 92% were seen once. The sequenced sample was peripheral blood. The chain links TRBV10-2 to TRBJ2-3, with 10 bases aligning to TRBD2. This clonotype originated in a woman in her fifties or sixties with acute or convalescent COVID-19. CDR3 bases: TGCGCCAGCAGTGACCCAACTAGCGGGGTTACCCCAGATACGCAGTATTTT. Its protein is CASSDPTSGVTPDTQYF.